A single sample gave rise to the 2 T cell receptor beta chains below, sequenced in a study of cytomegalovirus exposure and HLA in healthy donors. The PCR contained 60 Vbeta and 13 Jbeta primers. Repertoires were generated with immunoSEQ multiplex PCR, while TCRdb's copy carries only in-frame clones and drops some. The table records about 68,000 clones, 80% to 90% of them present only once. Sequencing was done on a sample of PBMCs. These receptors were collected from a human donor in good health.

The V and J genes are TRBV7-8 and TRBJ1-3; a weak D match, TRBD1 (6 bases). Trimming shortened V by 3 bases and J by 0 bases, and 12 bases separated the two germline ends. CDR1 and CDR2 (germline): SGHVS, FQNEAQ. This CDR3 comprises 16 residues. This CDR3 reads CASSLPQGSSGNTIYF. CDR3 in DNA: TGTGCCAGCAGCTTGCCCCAGGGGAGCTCTGGAAACACCATATATTTT.

The chain uses TRBV5-1 and TRBJ1-1, with D unresolved. Germline CDR1 SGHRS, CDR2 YFSETQ. This CDR3 has 14 amino acids. V lost 4 bases to trimming and J lost 4 bases, with 14 bases between them. DNA for the CDR3: TGCGCCAGCAGCCCGACTCCTCTTGGCACTGAAGCTTTCTTT. Encoded protein: CASSPTPLGTEAFF.